This TCR beta chain was retrieved from a study of T cells in tumors after PD-1 blockade. Here immunoSEQ multiplex PCR was the method, and the copy in TCRdb shows in-frame clones only, minus some. The sample includes approximately 34,000 clones, 73% seen only once; the top ten take less than 50%. Germline V gene sequence: CDR1 MNHEY, CDR2 SMNVEV (reference sequence). CDR3 length: 17 amino acids. The germline V and J ends were trimmed by 2 bases and 1 base, with 16 bases remaining between them. The rearrangement uses TRBV27 and TRBJ2-3; D is possibly TRBD2 (6 bases). The clonotype originates from a human donor with basal cell carcinoma. Specimen: PBMCs, collected after anti-PD-1 treatment. The CDR3 here is CASSLLTRPGGTDTQYF. In DNA, the CDR3 is TGTGCCAGCAGTTTACTAACACGCCCGGGGGGCACAGATACGCAGTATTTT.